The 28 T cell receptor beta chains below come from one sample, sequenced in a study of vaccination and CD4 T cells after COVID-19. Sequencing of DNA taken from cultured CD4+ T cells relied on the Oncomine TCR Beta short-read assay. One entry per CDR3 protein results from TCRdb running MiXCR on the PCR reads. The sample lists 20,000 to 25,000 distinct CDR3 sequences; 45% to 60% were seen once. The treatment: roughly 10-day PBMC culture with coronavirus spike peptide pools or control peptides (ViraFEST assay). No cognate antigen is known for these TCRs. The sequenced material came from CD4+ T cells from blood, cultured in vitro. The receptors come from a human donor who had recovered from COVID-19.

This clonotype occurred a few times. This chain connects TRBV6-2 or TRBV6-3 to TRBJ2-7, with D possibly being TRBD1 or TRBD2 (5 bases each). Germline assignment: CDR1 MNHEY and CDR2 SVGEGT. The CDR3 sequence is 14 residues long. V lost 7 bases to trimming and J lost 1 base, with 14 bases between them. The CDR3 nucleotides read TGTGCCAGCATCCGGGACCCCCTGTCCTACGAGCAGTACTTC. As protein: CASIRDPLSYEQYF.

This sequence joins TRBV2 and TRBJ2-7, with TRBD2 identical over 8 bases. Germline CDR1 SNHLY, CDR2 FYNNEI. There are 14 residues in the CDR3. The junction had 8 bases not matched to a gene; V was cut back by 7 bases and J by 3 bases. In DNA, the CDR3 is TGTGCCAGCAACGCCGGGACTAGAGACTACGAGCAGTACTTC. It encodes CASNAGTRDYEQYF.

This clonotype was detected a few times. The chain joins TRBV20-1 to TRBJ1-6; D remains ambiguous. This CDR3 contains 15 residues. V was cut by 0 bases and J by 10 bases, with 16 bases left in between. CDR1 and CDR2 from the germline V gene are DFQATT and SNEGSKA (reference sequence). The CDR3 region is CSARDPATVESPLHF. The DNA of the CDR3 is TGCAGTGCTAGAGACCCCGCTACAGTTGAGTCACCCCTCCACTTT.

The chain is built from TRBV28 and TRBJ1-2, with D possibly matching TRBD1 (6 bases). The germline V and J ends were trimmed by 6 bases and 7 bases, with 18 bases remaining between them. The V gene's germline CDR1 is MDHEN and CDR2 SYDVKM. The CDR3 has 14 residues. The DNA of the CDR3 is TGTGCCAGCAGATTGGGGGGGCAGGGGTTTGGCTACACCTTC. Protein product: CASRLGGQGFGYTF.

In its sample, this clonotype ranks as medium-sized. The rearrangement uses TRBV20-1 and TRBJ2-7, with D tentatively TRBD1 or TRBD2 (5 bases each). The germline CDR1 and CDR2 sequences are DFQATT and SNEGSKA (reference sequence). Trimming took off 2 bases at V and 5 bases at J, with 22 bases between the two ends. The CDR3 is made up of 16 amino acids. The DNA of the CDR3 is TGCAGTGCTAGACCAGTTCCCGACAGTGGAGGCAACGAGCAGTACTTC. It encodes CSARPVPDSGGNEQYF.

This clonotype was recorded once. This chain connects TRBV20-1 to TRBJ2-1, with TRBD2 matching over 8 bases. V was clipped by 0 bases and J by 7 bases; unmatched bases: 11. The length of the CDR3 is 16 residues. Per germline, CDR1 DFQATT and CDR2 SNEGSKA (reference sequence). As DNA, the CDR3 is TGCAGTGCTAGAGATGGCCGAGCGGGAGTCAGAAATGAGCAGTTCTTC. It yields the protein CSARDGRAGVRNEQFF.

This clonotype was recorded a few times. The CDR3 DNA reads TGTGCCAGTAGTACGAGCAGGGGGTTCACCGGGGAGCTGTTTTTT. Protein: CASSTSRGFTGELFF. V is TRBV19 and J is TRBJ2-2; 7 bases line up with TRBD1. The junction had 6 bases not matched to a gene; V was cut back by 4 bases and J by 4 bases. The V gene's germline CDR1 is LNHDA and CDR2 SQIVND (reference sequence). The CDR3 loop spans 15 amino acids.

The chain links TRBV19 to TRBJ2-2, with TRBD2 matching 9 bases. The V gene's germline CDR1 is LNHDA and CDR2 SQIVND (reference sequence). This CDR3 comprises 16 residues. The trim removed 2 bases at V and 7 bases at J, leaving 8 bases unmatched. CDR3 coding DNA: TGTGCCAGTAGTATACGGCCTAGCGGGACCGGCGGGGAGCTGTTTTTT. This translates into CASSIRPSGTGGELFF.

CDR3 DNA sequence: TGCAGTGCTAGAGGCGCCCAGGGGAACTCCTACGAGCAGTACTTC. Its translation: CSARGAQGNSYEQYF. The V call is TRBV20-1, the J call TRBJ2-7; D perhaps matches TRBD1 (6 bases). Trimming left V 1 base short and J 0 bases short, with 13 bases between. CDR3 length: 15 amino acids. Per germline, CDR1 DFQATT and CDR2 SNEGSKA (reference sequence).

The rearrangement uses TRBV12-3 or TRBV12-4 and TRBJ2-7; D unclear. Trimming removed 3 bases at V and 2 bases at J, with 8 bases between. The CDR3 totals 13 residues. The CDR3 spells CASSLGTTYEQYF. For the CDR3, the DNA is TGTGCCAGCAGTTTGGGCACTACCTACGAGCAGTACTTC.

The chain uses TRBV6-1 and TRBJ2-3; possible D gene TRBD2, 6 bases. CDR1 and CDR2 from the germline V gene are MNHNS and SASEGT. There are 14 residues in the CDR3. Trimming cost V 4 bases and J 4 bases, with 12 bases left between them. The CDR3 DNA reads TGTGCCAGCAGTGTCCCTAGCGACTCAGATACGCAGTATTTT. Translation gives CASSVPSDSDTQYF.

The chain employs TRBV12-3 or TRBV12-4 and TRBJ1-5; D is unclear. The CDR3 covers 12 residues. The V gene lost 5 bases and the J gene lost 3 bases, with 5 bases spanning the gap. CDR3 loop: CASSQTNQPQHF. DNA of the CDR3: TGTGCCAGCAGTCAGACCAATCAGCCCCAGCATTTT.

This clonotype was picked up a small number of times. The CDR3 sequence is CSARTQGGQPQHF. CDR3 DNA sequence: TGCAGTGCTAGAACGCAGGGGGGTCAGCCCCAGCATTTT. The chain carries TRBV20-1 and TRBJ1-5, with 7 bases aligning to TRBD1. This CDR3 is 13 amino acids long. Germline-derived CDR1 and CDR2 are DFQATT and SNEGSKA (reference sequence). Losses at the gene ends were 2 bases for V and 6 bases for J; bases not matched to a gene: 4.

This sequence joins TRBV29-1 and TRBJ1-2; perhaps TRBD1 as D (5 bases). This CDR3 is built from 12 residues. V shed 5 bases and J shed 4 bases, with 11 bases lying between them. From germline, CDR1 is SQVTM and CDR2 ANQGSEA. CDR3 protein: CSVKTGLYGYTF. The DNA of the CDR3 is TGCAGCGTTAAAACAGGTCTCTATGGCTACACCTTC.

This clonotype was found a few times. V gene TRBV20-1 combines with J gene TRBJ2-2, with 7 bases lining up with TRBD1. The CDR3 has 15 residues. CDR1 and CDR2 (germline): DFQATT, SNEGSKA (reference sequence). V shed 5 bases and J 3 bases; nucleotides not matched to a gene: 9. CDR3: CSALPPTGYTGELFF. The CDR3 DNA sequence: TGCAGTGCTCTCCCCCCGACAGGGTACACCGGGGAGCTGTTTTTT.

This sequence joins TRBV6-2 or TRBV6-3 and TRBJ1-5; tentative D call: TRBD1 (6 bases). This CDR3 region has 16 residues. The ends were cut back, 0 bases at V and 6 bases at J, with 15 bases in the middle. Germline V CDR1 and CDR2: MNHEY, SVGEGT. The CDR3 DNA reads TGTGCCAGCAGTTACTCGTGGCAGGGGCCATCTCAGCCCCAGCATTTT. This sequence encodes CASSYSWQGPSQPQHF.

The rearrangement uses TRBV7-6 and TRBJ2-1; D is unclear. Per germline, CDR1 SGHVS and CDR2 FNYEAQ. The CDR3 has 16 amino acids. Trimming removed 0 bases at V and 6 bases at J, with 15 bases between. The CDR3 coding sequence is TGTGCCAGCAGCTTAGCGCCCGGCCCAGGACCCAATGAGCAGTTCTTC. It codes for CASSLAPGPGPNEQFF.

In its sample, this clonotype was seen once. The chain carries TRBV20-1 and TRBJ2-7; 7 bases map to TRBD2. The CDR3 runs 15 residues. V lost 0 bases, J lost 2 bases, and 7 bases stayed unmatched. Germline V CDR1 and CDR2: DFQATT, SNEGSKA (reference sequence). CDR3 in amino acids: CSAREGGRYPYEQYF. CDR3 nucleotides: TGCAGTGCTAGAGAGGGAGGGAGGTACCCCTACGAGCAGTACTTC.

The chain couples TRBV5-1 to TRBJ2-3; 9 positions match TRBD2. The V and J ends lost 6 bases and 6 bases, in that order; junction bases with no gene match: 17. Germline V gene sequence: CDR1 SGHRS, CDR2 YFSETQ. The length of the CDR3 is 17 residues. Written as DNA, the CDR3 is TGCGCCAGCACCCCGAGGGGCGATGGGACTAGCAGCGATACGCAGTATTTT. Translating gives CASTPRGDGTSSDTQYF. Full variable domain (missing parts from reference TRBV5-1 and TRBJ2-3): KAGVTQTPRYLIKTRGQQVTLSCSPISGHRSVSWYQQTPGQGLQFLFEYFSETQRNKGNFPGRFSGRQFSNSRSEMNVSTLELGDSALYLCASTPRGDGTSSDTQYFGPGTRLTVL.

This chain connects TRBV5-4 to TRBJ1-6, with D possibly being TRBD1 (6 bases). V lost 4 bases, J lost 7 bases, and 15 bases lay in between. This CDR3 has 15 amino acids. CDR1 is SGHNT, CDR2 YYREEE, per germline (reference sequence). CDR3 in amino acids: CASSTPGHINSPLHF. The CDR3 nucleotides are TGTGCCAGCAGCACCCCGGGACACATAAATTCACCCCTCCACTTT.

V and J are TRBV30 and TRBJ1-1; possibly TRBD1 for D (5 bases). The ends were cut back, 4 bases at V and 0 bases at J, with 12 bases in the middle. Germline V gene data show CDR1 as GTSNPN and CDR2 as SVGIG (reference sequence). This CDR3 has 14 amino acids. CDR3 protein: CAWMAGPMNTEAFF. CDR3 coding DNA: TGTGCCTGGATGGCGGGGCCTATGAACACTGAAGCTTTCTTT. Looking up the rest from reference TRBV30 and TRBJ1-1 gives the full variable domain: SQTIHQWPATLVQPVGSPLSLECTVEGTSNPNLYWYRQAAGRGLQLLFYSVGIGQISSEVPQNLSASRPQDRQFILSSKKLLLSDSGFYLCAWMAGPMNTEAFFGQGTRLTVV.

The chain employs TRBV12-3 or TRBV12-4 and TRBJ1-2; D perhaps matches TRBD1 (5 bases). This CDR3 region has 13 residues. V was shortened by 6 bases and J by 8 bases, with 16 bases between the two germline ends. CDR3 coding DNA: TGTGCCAGCAGGTCGATGGGGGAGGGAGGCTACACCTTC. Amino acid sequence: CASRSMGEGGYTF.

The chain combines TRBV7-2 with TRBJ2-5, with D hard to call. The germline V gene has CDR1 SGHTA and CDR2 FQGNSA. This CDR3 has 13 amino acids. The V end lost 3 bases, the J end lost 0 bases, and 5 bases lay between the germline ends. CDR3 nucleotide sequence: TGTGCCAGCAGCTTTGGACACCAAGAGACCCAGTACTTC. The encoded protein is CASSFGHQETQYF.

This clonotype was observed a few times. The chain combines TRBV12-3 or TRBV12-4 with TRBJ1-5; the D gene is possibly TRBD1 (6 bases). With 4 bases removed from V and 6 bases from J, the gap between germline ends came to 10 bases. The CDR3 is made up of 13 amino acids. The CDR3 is CASSSQGFQPQHF. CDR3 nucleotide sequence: TGTGCCAGCAGTTCACAGGGTTTTCAGCCCCAGCATTTT.

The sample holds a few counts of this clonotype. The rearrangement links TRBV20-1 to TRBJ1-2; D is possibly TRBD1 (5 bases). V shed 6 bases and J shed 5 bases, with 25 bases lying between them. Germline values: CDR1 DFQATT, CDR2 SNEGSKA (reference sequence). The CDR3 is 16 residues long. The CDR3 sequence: CSAPPGRRHPLYGYTF. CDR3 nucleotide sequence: TGCAGTGCGCCACCGGGACGCCGACACCCTCTATATGGCTACACCTTC.

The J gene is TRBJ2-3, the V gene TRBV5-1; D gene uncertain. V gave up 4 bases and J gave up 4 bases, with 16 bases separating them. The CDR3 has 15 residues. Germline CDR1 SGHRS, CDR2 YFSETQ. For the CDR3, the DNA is TGCGCCAGCAGCCCAGTGGGGTTGCTCGCAGATACGCAGTATTTT. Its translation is CASSPVGLLADTQYF.

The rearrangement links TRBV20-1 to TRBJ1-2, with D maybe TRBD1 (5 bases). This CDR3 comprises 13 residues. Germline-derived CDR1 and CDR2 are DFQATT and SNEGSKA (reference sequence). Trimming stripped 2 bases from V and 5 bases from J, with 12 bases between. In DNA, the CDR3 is TGCAGTGCTAGAAGGGGAATCGGGTATGGCTACACCTTC. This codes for CSARRGIGYGYTF.

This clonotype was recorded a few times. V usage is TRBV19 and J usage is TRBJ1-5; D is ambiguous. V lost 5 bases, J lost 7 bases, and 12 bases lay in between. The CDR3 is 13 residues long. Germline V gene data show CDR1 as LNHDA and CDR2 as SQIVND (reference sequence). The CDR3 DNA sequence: TGTGCCAGTAGTCTCTCAGGCTCGCAGCCCCAGCATTTT. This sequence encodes CASSLSGSQPQHF.